The 11 T cell receptor beta chains in this list originate from one sample, sequenced in a study of T cells in localized non-small cell lung cancer. Sequencing used immunoSEQ multiplex PCR; TCRdb keeps in-frame clones, though not all of them. The sample holds around 41,000 clones, about 80% seen once. The sequences come from PBMCs, collected before any cancer treatment. These receptors were collected from a man aged 40-75 years with stage II lung adenocarcinoma.

Only a few counts were recorded for this clone. The J gene is TRBJ2-3, the V gene TRBV27; D unclear. The CDR3 sequence is 17 residues long. Germline CDR1 and CDR2: MNHEY and SMNVEV (reference sequence). Trimming shortened V by 4 bases and J by 1 base, and 18 bases separated the two germline ends. The CDR3 bases are TGTGCCAGCAGTTCGCTCTCGACCGCCTGGGGCACAGATACGCAGTATTTT. It encodes CASSSLSTAWGTDTQYF.

This clone came up once. V usage is TRBV27 and J usage is TRBJ2-6; 10 bases are a match to TRBD2. Looked up from germline, CDR1 is MNHEY and CDR2 is SMNVEV (reference sequence). V lost 2 bases to trimming and J lost 0 bases; unmatched junction nucleotides: 1. The CDR3 has 17 amino acids. The CDR3 DNA is TGTGCCAGCAGTTTACTAGCGGGGGTCTCTGGGGCCAACGTCCTGACTTTC. This encodes CASSLLAGVSGANVLTF. Using reference TRBV27 and TRBJ2-6 for the parts outside the CDR3, the full variable domain is EAQVTQNPRYLITVTGKKLTVTCSQNMNHEYMSWYRQDPGLGLRQIYYSMNVEVTDKGDVPEGYKVSRKEKRNFPLILESPSPNQTSLYFCASSLLAGVSGANVLTFGAGSRLTVL.

This chain joins TRBV6-6 and TRBJ2-5; D uncertain. The CDR3 totals 13 residues. CDR1 and CDR2 from the germline V gene are MNHNY and SVGAGI (reference sequence). V was clipped by 6 bases and J by 5 bases, with 13 bases between them. For the CDR3, the DNA is TGTGCCAGCAGACAAGCCCCGGTGGAGACCCAGTACTTC. Amino acids: CASRQAPVETQYF.

This chain connects TRBV4-3 to TRBJ2-7, with TRBD1 matching 9 bases. The CDR3 covers 15 residues. Trimming cost V 0 bases and J 6 bases; bases outside gene matches: 6. In germline, CDR1 is LGHNA, CDR2 YSLEER. The CDR3 DNA follows: TGCGCCAGCAGCCAAGATTGGGGACAGGGAGCCGAGCAGTACTTC. Protein product: CASSQDWGQGAEQYF.

Comments on this clone: One end of the junction fails to match germline, which may point to a read error. The chain is built from TRBV5-5 and TRBJ1-1; D is undetermined. This CDR3 is 15 amino acids long. Germline V gene data show CDR1 as SGHKS and CDR2 as YYEKEE (reference sequence). The CDR3 DNA reads TGTGCCAGCAGTTTGGACGGGTCTTATAACACTGAAGCTTTCTTT. Its protein is CASSLDGSYNTEAFF.

The chain has TRBV10-3 and TRBJ1-1; 8 bases match TRBD1. Germline CDR1 reads ENHRY; CDR2 reads SYGVKD. The CDR3 runs to 14 residues. With V trimmed by 3 bases and J by 3 bases, 3 bases remained unmatched. CDR3 amino acids: CAISDRGPDTEAFF. The CDR3 DNA sequence: TGTGCCATCAGTGACAGGGGGCCAGACACTGAAGCTTTCTTT.

V usage is TRBV5-4 and J usage is TRBJ2-7; TRBD2 might be the D (7 bases). The CDR3 totals 17 residues. Germline V gene data show CDR1 as SGHNT and CDR2 as YYREEE (reference sequence). With 0 bases removed from V and 6 bases from J, the gap between germline ends came to 22 bases. CDR3 bases: TGTGCCAGCAGCTTGGGGTCCCTGCGGGGGCGATTCTCCGAGCAGTACTTC. This codes for CASSLGSLRGRFSEQYF.

V is TRBV27 and J is TRBJ2-4; 8 positions match TRBD1. Trimming took 5 bases from V and 8 from J; bases not matched to a gene: 23. This CDR3 is 19 amino acids long. CDR1 MNHEY and CDR2 SMNVEV come from the germline V gene (reference sequence). The CDR3 loop reads CASSPRRERGQAPRDIQYF. In DNA form, the CDR3 reads TGTGCCAGCAGTCCTCGCCGAGAGAGGGGACAGGCGCCCAGGGACATTCAGTACTTC.

The V call is TRBV11-2, the J call TRBJ2-3, with 13 bases identical to TRBD2. The CDR3 has 18 amino acids. In germline, CDR1 is SGHAT, CDR2 FQNNGV. Trimming removed 0 bases from V and 5 bases from J; junction bases left unmatched: 8. The CDR3 here is CASSLDDLTSGRGDTQYF. The CDR3, as DNA: TGTGCCAGCAGCTTAGATGACCTCACTAGCGGGAGGGGAGATACGCAGTATTTT.

This chain joins TRBV5-4 and TRBJ2-3, with D perhaps TRBD2 (6 bases). Trimming cost V 3 bases and J 6 bases, with 20 bases left between them. This CDR3 is built from 16 residues. Germline CDR1 reads SGHNT; CDR2 reads YYREEE (reference sequence). The CDR3 here is CASSYPERRGRDTQYF. The CDR3 DNA reads as TGTGCCAGCAGCTATCCTGAGCGGAGGGGCCGGGATACGCAGTATTTT.

The V gene is TRBV5-8, the J gene TRBJ1-2, with D uncertain. Germline CDR1 SGHTS, CDR2 YDEGEE. The CDR3 length is 13 residues. The ends were cut back, 0 bases at V and 5 bases at J, with 8 bases in the middle. CDR3 sequence reads: CASSLGQPYGYTF. In nucleotides, the CDR3 is TGTGCCAGCAGCTTGGGGCAGCCTTATGGCTACACCTTC.